This T cell receptor beta chain was identified during a study of CXCR3-negative and CXCR3-positive naive CD8 T cells. The overall study: The libraries together contributed 110 million to 150 million TRB reads, each supplying about 1.5 +/- 0.3 million.

Details on this clonotype: The antigen remains unidentified.

The CDR3 contains 14 residues. CDR1 is SGHTA and CDR2 is FQGTGA in the germline V gene. Whole-study results and caveats: No difference in surface CD5 was seen between naive subsets, and TCR strength was inferred from TRB CDR3 properties.

In preparing the TRB cDNA libraries, 5' RACE with UMI labels was used. TCRdb reprocessed the 5' RACE reads and stores each CDR3 protein as one record, lacking DNA. This repertoire includes 45,000 to 75,000 distinct CDR3 sequences. Sorts performed in triplicate captured over 250,000 cells each from every CD8+ T cell subset. This sequence joins TRBV7-3 and TRBJ2-7; TCRdb names TRBD1, which stays unverified in the absence of DNA. This receptor was obtained from a human donor in good health. Some clones in this sample may be carry-over from other donors' samples. Sequenced: naive CXCR3- CD8+ T cells from blood. Subset given: CD45RO-CCR7+CD27+CD95- naive CD8+ T cells lacking CXCR3 (TNR3-). CDR3: CASSFAGGQYEQYF. The whole variable domain, remainder taken from reference TRBV7-3 and TRBJ2-7, is GAGVSQTPSNKVTEKGKYVELRCDPISGHTALYWYRQSLGQGPEFLIYFQGTGAADDSGLPNDRFFAVRPEGSVSTLKIQRTERGDSAVYLCASSFAGGQYEQYFGPGTRLTVT.